This TCR beta chain was sequenced in a study of shared clonotypes between healthy human individuals. Sorted-subset replicate PCRs used about 0.2 ug DNA, 30,000 or so T cell genomes. Produced via immunoSEQ multiplex PCR; TCRdb's table is partial and in-frame only. The profile shows about 1 million clones, roughly 80% of them singletons. CDR3 length: 16 amino acids. From germline, CDR1 is SGHAT and CDR2 FQNNGV. Trimming removed 4 bases from V and 4 bases from J; junction bases left unmatched: 5. The rearrangement links TRBV11-2 to TRBJ2-3; 13 bases agree with TRBD2. Sequenced material: memory CD4+ T cells sorted from blood. Subset of the sample: CD45RA-negative fraction. The receptor was isolated from a man younger than 35 in good health. The CDR3 region is CASSSTSGGRADTQYF. CDR3 nucleotide sequence: TGTGCCAGCAGCTCGACTAGCGGGGGGAGGGCAGATACGCAGTATTTT.